This TCR beta chain was identified in a study of blood T cell repertoires in COVID-19. Study background: Some COVID-19 samples were acute and others convalescent; all came from the United States, Italy and Spain. PBMCs, B-cell-depleted T cells, or T cells provided the cDNA or gDNA that made up the material.

Germline values: CDR1 SGHRS, CDR2 YFSETQ. The CDR3 is 15 amino acids. V shed 0 bases and J shed 0 bases, with 6 bases lying between them. As handled by the study authors: The assay estimated nucleated cells by amplifying reference gene primers. The assay was immunoSEQ multiplex PCR, and TCRdb's table has in-frame clones only and misses some. That table is the source of V, J and clone size, and D and trimming were worked out from the DNA. Of approximately 100,000 clones listed, roughly 87% are singletons. The sequenced material came from peripheral blood. The TCR sequence derives from a man in his fifties or sixties in a cohort sampled during active COVID-19. J is TRBJ1-4 and V is TRBV5-1; D gene unclear. Here the CDR3 reads CASSLDGTTNEKLFF. For the CDR3, the DNA is TGCGCCAGCAGCTTGGACGGTACAACTAATGAAAAACTGTTTTTT.